A selection of T cell receptor beta chains follows, all from one sample in a study of blood T cell repertoires in COVID-19. Sequencing used immunoSEQ multiplex PCR; TCRdb keeps in-frame clones, though not all of them. The data show over 120,000 clones, 88% seen once. Sequenced: peripheral blood. These receptor sequences come from a woman in her 50s with acute or convalescent COVID-19. The CDR3 runs from the conserved cysteine through the conserved F or W. D genes are given only for firm matches. A row's size may be missing; if present it is once, few, many or a size class.

V gene: TRBV6-5
D gene: TRBD1
clone size: .
J gene: TRBJ1-1
CDR3 protein: CASTSTQGAKSEAFF
CDR3 DNA: TGTGCCAGCACATCCACACAGGGGGCTAAGAGTGAAGCTTTCTTT

V gene: TRBV10-3
D gene: TRBD2
clone size: few
J gene: TRBJ2-1
CDR3 protein: CAISESRASGDHNEQFF
CDR3 DNA: TGTGCCATCAGTGAGTCGAGGGCTAGCGGGGACCACAATGAGCAGTTCTTC

V gene: TRBV18
D gene: .
clone size: .
J gene: TRBJ1-2
CDR3 protein: CASSPLQGEFTF
CDR3 DNA: TGTGCCAGCTCACCACTTCAAGGGGAATTCACCTTC

V gene: TRBV19
D gene: TRBD1
clone size: .
J gene: TRBJ1-6
CDR3 protein: CASSIPGGAAPLHF
CDR3 DNA: TGTGCCAGTAGTATACCAGGGGGCGCGGCACCCCTCCACTTT

V gene: TRBV4-1
D gene: .
clone size: once
J gene: TRBJ2-3
CDR3 protein: CASSPQGAASTDTQYF
CDR3 DNA: TGCGCCAGCAGCCCCCAAGGAGCGGCTAGCACAGATACGCAGTATTTT

V gene: TRBV11-2
D gene: .
clone size: .
J gene: TRBJ1-1
CDR3 protein: CASSPGTAGRRNTEAFF
CDR3 DNA: TGTGCCAGCAGCCCAGGGACCGCAGGGAGGCGGAACACTGAAGCTTTCTTT

V gene: TRBV6-5
D gene: TRBD1
clone size: few
J gene: TRBJ1-1
CDR3 protein: CASSLTGRMNTEAFF
CDR3 DNA: TGTGCCAGCAGCCTGACAGGGAGGATGAACACTGAAGCTTTCTTT

V gene: TRBV9
D gene: TRBD2
clone size: .
J gene: TRBJ2-3
CDR3 protein: CASTLHPGLAKDTQYF
CDR3 DNA: TGTGCCAGCACCTTACATCCGGGACTAGCGAAAGATACGCAGTATTTT

V gene: TRBV2
D gene: .
clone size: once
J gene: TRBJ1-4
CDR3 protein: CASSFEQIVKLFF
CDR3 DNA: TGTGCCAGCAGTTTCGAACAGATTGTGAAACTGTTTTTT

V gene: TRBV7-3
D gene: TRBD1
clone size: .
J gene: TRBJ2-7
CDR3 protein: CASSQQGRWGEQYF
CDR3 DNA: TGTGCCAGCAGCCAACAGGGGAGATGGGGCGAGCAGTACTTC

V gene: TRBV6-5
D gene: TRBD2
clone size: .
J gene: TRBJ2-7
CDR3 protein: CASSYSLAGGNEQYF
CDR3 DNA: TGTGCCAGCAGTTACTCGTTAGCGGGTGGTAACGAGCAGTACTTC

V gene: TRBV5-1
D gene: .
clone size: .
J gene: TRBJ1-2
CDR3 protein: CASKRETTNYGYTF
CDR3 DNA: TGCGCCAGCAAAAGGGAGACAACTAACTATGGCTACACCTTC

V gene: TRBV12-3/TRBV12-4
D gene: .
clone size: .
J gene: TRBJ2-1
CDR3 protein: CASSLFDEQFF
CDR3 DNA: TGTGCCAGCAGTTTATTCGATGAGCAGTTCTTC

V gene: TRBV6-5
D gene: TRBD1
clone size: .
J gene: TRBJ1-1
CDR3 protein: CASTNAGGTEAFF
CDR3 DNA: TGTGCCAGCACCAACGCAGGGGGCACTGAAGCTTTCTTT

V gene: TRBV4-1
D gene: TRBD1
clone size: .
J gene: TRBJ1-2
CDR3 protein: CASKGGIGYTF
CDR3 DNA: TGCGCCAGCAAAGGGGGCATTGGCTACACCTTC

V gene: TRBV5-5
D gene: .
clone size: few
J gene: TRBJ2-7
CDR3 protein: CASSLSAEHYSYEQYF
CDR3 DNA: TGTGCCAGCAGCTTGTCTGCAGAACACTACTCCTACGAGCAGTACTTC

V gene: TRBV21-1
D gene: .
clone size: .
J gene: TRBJ1-5
CDR3 protein: CASSKESENREPQHF
CDR3 DNA: TGTGCCAGCAGCAAAGAGTCAGAGAACAGGGAGCCCCAGCATTTT

V gene: TRBV7-9
D gene: .
clone size: .
J gene: TRBJ2-1
CDR3 protein: CASSLLNEQFF
CDR3 DNA: TGTGCCAGCAGCTTACTCAATGAGCAGTTCTTC

V gene: TRBV5-4
D gene: .
clone size: .
J gene: TRBJ1-5
CDR3 protein: CASSSFASTGSNQPQHF
CDR3 DNA: TGTGCCAGCAGCTCTTTCGCCTCTACAGGTTCCAATCAGCCCCAGCATTTT

V gene: TRBV5-1
D gene: TRBD2
clone size: .
J gene: TRBJ2-3
CDR3 protein: CASSLGAGLNTDTQYF
CDR3 DNA: TGCGCCAGCAGCTTGGGTGCGGGACTAAACACAGATACGCAGTATTTT

V gene: TRBV10-3
D gene: .
clone size: .
J gene: TRBJ1-3
CDR3 protein: CAISESLVGNTIYF
CDR3 DNA: TGTGCCATCAGTGAGTCACTGGTTGGAAACACCATATATTTT

V gene: TRBV19
D gene: .
clone size: .
J gene: TRBJ1-1
CDR3 protein: CASSSHRSNTEAFF
CDR3 DNA: TGTGCCAGTAGTTCCCACAGGAGTAACACTGAAGCTTTCTTT

V gene: TRBV5-6
D gene: TRBD1
clone size: .
J gene: TRBJ1-6
CDR3 protein: CASSQFRTGGDNSPLHF
CDR3 DNA: TGTGCCAGCAGCCAATTCCGGACAGGTGGGGATAATTCACCCCTCCACTTT

V gene: TRBV29-1
D gene: .
clone size: .
J gene: TRBJ1-1
CDR3 protein: CSSQRGWNTEAFF
CDR3 DNA: TGCAGCTCCCAAAGGGGATGGAACACTGAAGCTTTCTTT

V gene: TRBV5-5
D gene: .
clone size: .
J gene: TRBJ2-7
CDR3 protein: CASRRDISGEQYF
CDR3 DNA: TGTGCCAGCAGAAGGGACATATCTGGCGAGCAGTACTTC

V gene: TRBV29-1
D gene: .
clone size: .
J gene: TRBJ1-2
CDR3 protein: CRTFSGGEDGYTF
CDR3 DNA: TGCAGAACTTTTTCCGGGGGTGAGGATGGCTACACCTTC

V gene: TRBV13
D gene: TRBD1
clone size: .
J gene: TRBJ2-1
CDR3 protein: CASSLGLGQAAEQFF
CDR3 DNA: TGTGCCAGCAGCTTAGGCCTGGGACAGGCGGCTGAGCAGTTCTTC

V gene: TRBV19
D gene: .
clone size: .
J gene: TRBJ2-7
CDR3 protein: CASSIGSGFYEQYF
CDR3 DNA: TGTGCCAGTAGTATAGGTTCAGGGTTCTACGAGCAGTACTTC

V gene: TRBV7-3
D gene: .
clone size: .
J gene: TRBJ1-6
CDR3 protein: CASSSAGVNSPLHF
CDR3 DNA: TGTGCCAGCAGCTCGGCAGGGGTTAATTCACCCCTCCACTTT

V gene: TRBV10-3
D gene: TRBD2
clone size: .
J gene: TRBJ2-5
CDR3 protein: CATQTQREFVKTQYF
CDR3 DNA: TGTGCCACCCAAACCCAGCGGGAGTTTGTGAAGACCCAGTACTTC

V gene: TRBV4-1
D gene: TRBD2
clone size: once
J gene: TRBJ2-1
CDR3 protein: CASSLSGGAYNEQFF
CDR3 DNA: TGCGCCAGCAGCCTAAGCGGGGGGGCCTACAATGAGCAGTTCTTC

V gene: TRBV3-1/TRBV3-2
D gene: .
clone size: .
J gene: TRBJ2-1
CDR3 protein: CASSQDPDSGNEQFF
CDR3 DNA: TGTGCCAGCAGCCAAGACCCCGACAGTGGCAATGAGCAGTTCTTC

V gene: TRBV10-3
D gene: TRBD1
clone size: .
J gene: TRBJ1-1
CDR3 protein: CAISDSQGAGTEAFF
CDR3 DNA: TGTGCCATCAGTGACTCTCAGGGGGCAGGGACTGAAGCTTTCTTT

V gene: TRBV5-5
D gene: TRBD2
clone size: few
J gene: TRBJ2-1
CDR3 protein: CASSLEASGSFNEQFF
CDR3 DNA: TGTGCCAGCAGCTTGGAAGCTAGCGGATCTTTCAATGAGCAGTTCTTC

V gene: TRBV4-1
D gene: .
clone size: .
J gene: TRBJ1-1
CDR3 protein: CASSQIAGGTNTEAFF
CDR3 DNA: TGCGCCAGCAGCCAAATTGCGGGGGGAACGAACACTGAAGCTTTCTTT

V gene: TRBV27
D gene: .
clone size: .
J gene: TRBJ2-5
CDR3 protein: CASSRTGFQETQYF
CDR3 DNA: TGTGCCAGCAGTCGTACAGGGTTCCAAGAGACCCAGTACTTC

V gene: TRBV2
D gene: .
clone size: .
J gene: TRBJ1-5
CDR3 protein: CASNLDIYQPQHF
CDR3 DNA: TGTGCCAGCAACTTGGACATCTATCAGCCCCAGCATTTT

V gene: TRBV18
D gene: TRBD2
clone size: .
J gene: TRBJ2-7
CDR3 protein: CASSPNTIDSGGLYF
CDR3 DNA: TGTGCCAGCTCACCCAACACGATAGATAGCGGGGGCCTGTACTTC

V gene: TRBV10-3
D gene: TRBD2
clone size: .
J gene: TRBJ2-7
CDR3 protein: CATGRDEQYF
CDR3 DNA: TGTGCCACTGGGAGGGACGAGCAGTACTTC

V gene: TRBV3-1/TRBV3-2
D gene: .
clone size: .
J gene: TRBJ2-5
CDR3 protein: CASRTSLQETQYF
CDR3 DNA: TGTGCCAGCAGGACAAGCTTACAAGAGACCCAGTACTTC